This TCR beta chain is from a study of blood T cell repertoires in COVID-19. Unmatched junction bases numbered 6, after V lost 2 bases and J lost 0 bases. This CDR3 comprises 16 residues. Germline assignment: CDR1 GTSNPN and CDR2 SVGIG (reference sequence). Profiling relied on immunoSEQ multiplex PCR, and the TCRdb table lists in-frame clones only, not all of them. The sample shows 90,000 to 150,000 clones, roughly nine tenths of them seen only once. This TCR was sampled from a man between 70 and 80 years old with active or convalescent COVID-19. Material for sequencing was peripheral blood. V is TRBV30 and J is TRBJ2-1, with 8 bases identical to TRBD2. CDR3 coding DNA: TGTGCCTGGAGTCGGGGGGGAGGGAGCTCCTACAATGAGCAGTTCTTC. It encodes CAWSRGGGSSYNEQFF.